This entry lists 5 T cell receptor beta chains sequenced from one sample in a study of T cells in Graves' hyperthyroidism and ophthalmopathy. Amplified regions were TCR beta CDR3 sequences from RNA transcripts. With the HTBI primer set, the TCR CDR3 went through a first round of RT-PCR. TCRdb processed the multiplex PCR reads anew with MiXCR; each CDR3 protein has one entry. The repertoire includes about 570,000 distinct CDR3 sequences, roughly 46% of them detected once, and under 20% sits in the top ten. Sequencing was carried out using peripheral blood or thyroid tissue (not recorded which). Receptors originate from an adult woman with Graves' disease, either hyperthyroidism or ophthalmopathy (not recorded which).

This clonotype was seen ten or more times. The V and J genes are TRBV20-1 and TRBJ1-2, with D possibly TRBD1 on 6 matching bases. The CDR3 consists of 14 residues. Germline assignment: CDR1 DFQATT and CDR2 SNEGSKA (reference sequence). Trimming removed 6 bases at V and 4 bases at J, with 18 bases between. CDR3 loop: CSAIQGLKTYGYTF. The CDR3 nucleotides read TGCAGTGCCATACAGGGACTGAAGACCTATGGCTACACCTTC.

The table lists this clonotype with many counts. This chain joins TRBV2 and TRBJ2-5; no definite D call. The CDR3 runs 13 residues. The V gene lost 3 bases and the J gene lost 0 bases, with 5 bases spanning the gap. Germline-derived CDR1 and CDR2 are SNHLY and FYNNEI. In DNA, the CDR3 is TGTGCCAGCAGTGACGGGTACCAAGAGACCCAGTACTTC. This sequence encodes CASSDGYQETQYF.

The V call is TRBV5-4, the J call TRBJ1-6, with 8 bases aligning to TRBD1. The CDR3 spans 15 residues. The V gene's germline CDR1 is SGHNT and CDR2 YYREEE (reference sequence). V was clipped by 0 bases and J by 9 bases; unmatched bases: 5. The CDR3 region is CASSLDRGYSSPLHF. The CDR3, as DNA: TGTGCCAGCAGCTTGGACAGGGGGTACTCTTCACCCCTCCACTTT.

This clonotype was found a few times. V and J are TRBV4-1 and TRBJ2-2; no firm D call. The germline V gene encodes CDR1 MGHRA and CDR2 YSYEKL. Trimming took 1 base from V and 6 from J, leaving 12 bases between them. The CDR3 loop spans 15 amino acids. CDR3 sequence reads: CASSQAVSAPGELFF. For the CDR3, the DNA is TGCGCCAGCAGCCAAGCAGTCTCGGCCCCCGGGGAGCTGTTTTTT.

CDR3 in amino acids: CASRLTTGQRNSPLHF. The CDR3 nucleotides are TGCGCCAGCAGACTTACGACGGGACAGAGAAATTCACCCCTCCACTTT. The chain employs TRBV4-1 and TRBJ1-6; 7 bases agree with TRBD1. Germline lookup yields CDR1 MGHRA and CDR2 YSYEKL. Trimming took 6 bases from V and 7 from J; bases not matched to a gene: 12. This CDR3 has 16 amino acids.